Below, 3 T cell receptor beta chains from the same sample are listed, as sequenced in a study of control samples from healthy donors and cancer patients (dated by TCRdb to the early 2020s). Library creation used the immunoSEQ multiplex PCR assay. Not all clones reach the TCRdb copy of this immuneACCESS table, which keeps in-frame sequences only. Checked studies attribute under half of the gap to unresolved V genes and leave the rest unexplained. For this sample the table gives 55,000 to 85,000 clones, of which around 92% were detected only once. Under 20% of the sample belongs to the ten largest clones. Sequences were obtained from PBMCs. The receptor set was obtained from a man aged 60-69 years with lung cancer.

This chain connects TRBV27 to TRBJ2-7, with 7 bases identical to TRBD1. This CDR3 is 15 amino acids long. The trim removed 4 bases at V and 6 bases at J, leaving 12 bases unmatched. The germline V gene has CDR1 MNHEY and CDR2 SMNVEV (reference sequence). The CDR3 region is CASSSKGQAQSEQYF. The CDR3 DNA reads TGTGCCAGCAGTTCCAAAGGACAGGCCCAATCCGAGCAGTACTTC.

This rearrangement joins TRBV6-1 to TRBJ1-5; D is unclear. There are 13 residues in the CDR3. In germline, CDR1 is MNHNS, CDR2 SASEGT. V lost 3 bases, J lost 4 bases, and 7 bases lay in between. CDR3 region: CASSDRTNQPQHF. Written as DNA, the CDR3 is TGTGCCAGCAGTGACAGGACTAATCAGCCCCAGCATTTT.

This CDR3 is CASSDHYGYTF. The CDR3 coding sequence is TGCGCCAGCAGTGATCACTATGGCTACACCTTC. This chain links TRBV10-2 with TRBJ1-2; D gene uncertain. The CDR3 runs 11 residues. Germline V CDR1 and CDR2: WSHSY, SAAADI. V lost 3 bases to trimming and J lost 3 bases, with 2 bases between them.